The TCR beta chain described here comes from a study of T cells after yellow fever vaccination (dated by TCRdb to the late 2010s). About the investigation overall: Using CD3, CD45RA, CCR7 and CD95 staining, memory subsets (EM, EMRA, CM and Tscm) were sorted on a BD FACS Aria III. The SMART-Seq v4 Ultra Low Input RNA kit was used to prepare libraries from fractions with low cell numbers. Bulk TCR alpha and beta repertoires were sequenced longitudinally to track T-cell clones before and after primary and booster YFV17D yellow fever vaccination. Two healthy male donors, one aged 18 to 30 and one aged 30 to 40 years, were included in the cohort. Blood was drawn at multiple timepoints before and after primary and secondary immunization, with bulk PBMC replicates and cell subsets isolated. Sorting of memory subsets took place on days 0, 15 and 45 and at 18 months after primary vaccination, as well as on days 0, 15 and 45 after the 30-year booster.

CDR1 and CDR2 are read off the germline V gene as MNHEY and SVGAGI. The CDR3 holds 15 amino acids from the cysteine to the phenylalanine. Only the CDR3 DNA stays, 45 bases, in frame from base 1. V drops 1 base and J drops 6 bases, leaving 16 bases in between. In the paper's terms, the treatment or condition label means: live attenuated yellow fever vaccine strain. PBMCs were isolated from peripheral blood using a standard Ficoll-Paque protocol. The RNeasy Micro Kit was used to extract RNA from sorted memory subsets. Sequencing was carried out with an Illumina NovaSeq 6000. Synthesis of TCR cDNA relied on 5'RACE template switching, a step that introduced a universal primer site along with unique molecular identifiers. cDNA synthesis was primed from both the TCR alpha and TCR beta constant segments. Libraries were amplified in two PCR steps, with sample barcodes and sequencing adapters added in the second step. Sequencing of the libraries was done on either Illumina HiSeq 2500 (2x100 bp) or NovaSeq (2x150 bp). As for how the authors treated the data: MIGEC was used to demultiplex reads and collapse the reads into UMI consensus sequences, and MiXCR was used for V(D)J alignment. Vaccine-responding clonotypes were identified with edgeR using replicate PBMC samples, with FDR below 0.01 and a log2 fold change above 5 up to day 15 being required. Bulk clonotypes were assigned CD4 or CD8 identity according to which sequenced CD4 or CD8 repertoire held them at higher abundance. To estimate how each clone was distributed across memory phenotypes, clonotype frequencies in memory subsets were weighted by FACS-sorted cell numbers. TCRdb ran its own pipeline on the public reads, namely fastp trimming at Q25 and MiXCR clone calling, and kept in-frame beta chains. Each record represents a unique CDR3 protein, reported with the most common genes and DNA among its rows. The V and J calls here are based on TCRdb, not the publication. Across this sample there are approximately 26,000 distinct CDR3 sequences, with approximately 4.9% seen only once. The ten top clones hold roughly 34% of the sample.

This clonotype was detected many times. No base-level quality is on record; no much larger clone is a single base apart. What the study reported, not specific to this receptor: A small share of clonotypes occurred in both CD4 and CD8 compartments, likely arising from convergent recombination. After the booster, most clones that had expanded after primary vaccination were detected again (approximately 95% of CD4 and around 88% of CD8), suggesting broad maintenance of memory. The study included only two donors, which limits how far the findings can be generalized. Compared with the primary T-cell response, the secondary T-cell response was weaker but faster, peaking on day 5 rather than day 15. FACS-sorted repertoires could contain abundant contaminating clonotypes from the bulk population, so computational filtering was required. In the sorted memory subsets on day 0, nearly all vaccine-responding clonotypes were below the level of detection.

This clonotype was sampled from a young man who received the YFV17D yellow fever vaccine. This chain joins TRBV6-5 to TRBJ2-7; the D gene may be TRBD1 or TRBD2, since each aligns over 6 bases. The starting material was PBMCs, either bulk or a sorted T-cell subset (CD4+, CD8+, memory, or dextramer-sorted; not recorded which), obtained on the day of the yellow fever booster vaccination. The nucleotide sequence reads TGTGCCAGCAGTTACTTCCCGGGACGGGGGCTCGAGCAGTACTTC. This translates into CASSYFPGRGLEQYF.